The source of this TCR beta chain is a study of prognosis after radiotherapy for stage I lung cancer. The study's findings and limits: It was in patients who developed distant metastases that Shannon entropy after stereotactic body radiation therapy was lower.

Germline-derived CDR1 and CDR2 are SGHVS and FQNEAQ. The CDR3 covers 15 residues. Trimming cost V 5 bases and J 1 base; bases outside gene matches: 4. Genomic DNA served as the source from which two-round multiplex PCR generated TCR beta CDR3 amplicons. Round one of PCR was performed, and it used primers specific to each TRBV and TRBJ gene. Via MiXCR, TCRdb re-called the multiplex PCR reads, giving one row per CDR3 protein. The profile shows about 16,000 distinct CDR3 sequences, roughly 45% of them singletons. At least ten counts were recorded for this clonotype. As yet, its antigen is unknown. Sequencing was performed on PBMCs, taken before or after stereotactic body radiation therapy (not recorded which). The rearrangement uses TRBV7-8 and TRBJ2-1, with 8 bases matching TRBD1. This TCR derives from a donor aged 50 or older with non-small cell lung cancer. CDR3 sequence: CASSQTGGSYNEQFF. In DNA form, the CDR3 reads TGTGCCAGCAGCCAAACAGGGGGGTCCTACAATGAGCAGTTCTTC.